This T cell receptor beta chain was sequenced during a study of CD8 T cells in Susac syndrome. Reverse transcription of roughly 0.45 to 1 ug RNA used random hexamers. TCRdb redid the calling of the immunoSEQ multiplex PCR reads with MiXCR, one entry per CDR3 protein. The data show under 250,000 distinct CDR3 sequences, roughly 95% seen once. CDR3 size: 14 residues. Germline CDR1 DFQATT, CDR2 SNEGSKA (reference sequence). The ends were cut back, 2 bases at V and 6 bases at J, with 16 bases in the middle. V usage is TRBV20-1 and J usage is TRBJ1-2, with D possibly TRBD1 on 5 matching bases. The clonotype comes from a human donor with multiple sclerosis. Sequencing was carried out using CD4+ T cells from PBMCs. CDR3 sequence reads: CSARKEYGGDGYTF. Here the CDR3 DNA reads TGCAGTGCTAGAAAAGAGTACGGAGGGGATGGCTACACCTTC.